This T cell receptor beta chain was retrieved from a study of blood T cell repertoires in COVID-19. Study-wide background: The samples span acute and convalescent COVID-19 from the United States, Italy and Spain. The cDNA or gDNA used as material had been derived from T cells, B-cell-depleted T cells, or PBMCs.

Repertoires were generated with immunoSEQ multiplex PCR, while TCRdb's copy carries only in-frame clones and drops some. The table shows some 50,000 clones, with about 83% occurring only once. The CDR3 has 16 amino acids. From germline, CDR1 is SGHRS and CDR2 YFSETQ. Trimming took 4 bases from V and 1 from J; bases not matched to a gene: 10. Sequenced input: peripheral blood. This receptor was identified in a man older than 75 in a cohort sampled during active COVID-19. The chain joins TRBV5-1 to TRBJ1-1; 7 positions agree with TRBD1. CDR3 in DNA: TGCGCCAGCAGCGCATACGGACAGGTGGGGAACACTGAAGCTTTCTTT. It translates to CASSAYGQVGNTEAFF.